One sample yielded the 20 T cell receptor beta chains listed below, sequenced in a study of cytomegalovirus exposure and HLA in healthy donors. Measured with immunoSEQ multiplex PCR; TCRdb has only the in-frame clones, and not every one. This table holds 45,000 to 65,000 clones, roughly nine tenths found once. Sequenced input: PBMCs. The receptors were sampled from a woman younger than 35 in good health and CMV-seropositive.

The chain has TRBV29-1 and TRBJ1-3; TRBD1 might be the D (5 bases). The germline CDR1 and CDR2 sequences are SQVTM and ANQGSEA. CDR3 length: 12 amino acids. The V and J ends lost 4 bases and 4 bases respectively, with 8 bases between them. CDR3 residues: CSVGREGNTIYF. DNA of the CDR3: TGCAGCGTTGGCAGGGAAGGAAACACCATATATTTT.

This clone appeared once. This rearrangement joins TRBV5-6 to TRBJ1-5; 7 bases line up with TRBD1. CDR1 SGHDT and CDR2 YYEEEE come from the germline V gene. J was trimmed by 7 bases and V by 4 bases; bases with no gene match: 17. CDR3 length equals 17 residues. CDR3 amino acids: CASSQYTLGQREQPQHF. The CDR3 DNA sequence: TGTGCCAGCAGCCAATATACTCTGGGACAGCGAGAACAGCCCCAGCATTTT.

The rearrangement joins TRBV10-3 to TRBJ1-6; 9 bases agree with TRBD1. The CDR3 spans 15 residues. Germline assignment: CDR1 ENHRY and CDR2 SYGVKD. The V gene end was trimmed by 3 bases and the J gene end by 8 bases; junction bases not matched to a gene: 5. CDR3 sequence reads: CAISEYRGPDSPLHF. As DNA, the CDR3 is TGTGCCATCAGTGAATACAGGGGGCCGGATTCACCCCTCCACTTT.

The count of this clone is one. The CDR3 here is CASSLTGLGNEKLFF. CDR3 nucleotides: TGTGCCAGCAGCCTTACAGGGCTTGGAAATGAAAAACTGTTTTTT. This sequence joins TRBV9 and TRBJ1-4; D perhaps matches TRBD1 (6 bases). This CDR3 comprises 15 residues. Germline V gene sequence: CDR1 SGDLS, CDR2 YYNGEE. V gave up 4 bases and J gave up 5 bases, with 15 bases separating them.

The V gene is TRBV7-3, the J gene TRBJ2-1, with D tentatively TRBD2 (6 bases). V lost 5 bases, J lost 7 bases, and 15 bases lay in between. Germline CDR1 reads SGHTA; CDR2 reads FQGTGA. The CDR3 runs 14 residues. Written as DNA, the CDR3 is TGTGCCAGCAGCCGGATCGGGGGTGAGAATGAGCAGTTCTTC. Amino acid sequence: CASSRIGGENEQFF.

The CDR3 DNA sequence: TGTGCCAGCAGCTTCGGGACAGGGCTCTACGAGCAGTACTTC. Amino acid sequence: CASSFGTGLYEQYF. The V call is TRBV11-2, the J call TRBJ2-7; 9 bases are shared with TRBD1. From germline, CDR1 is SGHAT and CDR2 FQNNGV. V was clipped by 3 bases and J by 3 bases; unmatched bases: 3. This CDR3 is 14 amino acids long.

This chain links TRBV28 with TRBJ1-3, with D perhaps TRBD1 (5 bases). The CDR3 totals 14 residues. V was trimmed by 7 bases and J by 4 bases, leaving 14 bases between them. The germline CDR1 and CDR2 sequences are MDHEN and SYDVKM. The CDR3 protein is CASIQLGLGNTIYF. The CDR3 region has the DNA TGTGCCAGCATTCAACTGGGACTGGGAAACACCATATATTTT.

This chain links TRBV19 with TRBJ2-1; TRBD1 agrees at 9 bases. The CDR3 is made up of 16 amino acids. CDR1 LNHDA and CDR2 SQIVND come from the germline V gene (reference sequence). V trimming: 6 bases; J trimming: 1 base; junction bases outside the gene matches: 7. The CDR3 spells CASRELGTGSYNEQFF. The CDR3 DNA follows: TGTGCCAGTAGGGAGCTGGGGACAGGGTCCTACAATGAGCAGTTCTTC.

CDR3 DNA sequence: TGTGCCAGCAGCGAAAAGCGGGGGATGTCCTACAATGAGCAGTTCTTC. It is translated as CASSEKRGMSYNEQFF. The chain recombines TRBV5-4 with TRBJ2-1; TRBD2 matches 8 bases. CDR3 length equals 16 residues. Germline V lookup: CDR1 SGHNT, CDR2 YYREEE (reference sequence). Trimming took 4 bases from V and 1 from J; bases not matched to a gene: 7.

The chain's CDR3 is CASSRGTGEFSYEQYF. In DNA form, the CDR3 reads TGTGCCAGCAGCCGCGGGACGGGCGAATTCTCCTACGAGCAGTACTTC. This chain connects TRBV28 to TRBJ2-7; tentative D call: TRBD2 (6 bases). The germline CDR1 and CDR2 sequences are MDHEN and SYDVKM. Trimming shortened V by 6 bases and J by 0 bases, and 18 bases separated the two germline ends. The CDR3 loop spans 16 amino acids. The whole variable domain, filled in from reference TRBV28 and TRBJ2-7, reads DVKVTQSSRYLVKRTGEKVFLECVQDMDHENMFWYRQDPGLGLRLIYFSYDVKMKEKGDIPEGYSVSREKKERFSLILESASTNQTSMYLCASSRGTGEFSYEQYFGPGTRLTVT.

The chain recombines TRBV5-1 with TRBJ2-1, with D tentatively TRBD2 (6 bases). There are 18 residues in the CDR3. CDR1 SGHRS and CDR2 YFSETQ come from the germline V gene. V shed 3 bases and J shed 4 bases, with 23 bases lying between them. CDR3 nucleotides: TGCGCCAGCAGCTCACCGCAACATAAACCGGGACTTTACAATGAGCAGTTCTTC. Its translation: CASSSPQHKPGLYNEQFF.

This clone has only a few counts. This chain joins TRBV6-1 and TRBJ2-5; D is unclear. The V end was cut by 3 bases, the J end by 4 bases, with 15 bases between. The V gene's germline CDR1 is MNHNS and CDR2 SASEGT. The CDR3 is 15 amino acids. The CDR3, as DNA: TGTGCCAGCAGTGAGCCTCTAGGTGGTGGAGAGACCCAGTACTTC. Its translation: CASSEPLGGGETQYF.

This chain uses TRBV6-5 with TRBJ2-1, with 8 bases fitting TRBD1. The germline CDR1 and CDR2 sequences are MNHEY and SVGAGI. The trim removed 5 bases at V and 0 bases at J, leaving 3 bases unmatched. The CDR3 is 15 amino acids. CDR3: CASSIRGPSYNEQFF. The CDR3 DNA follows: TGTGCCAGCAGTATCAGGGGGCCCTCCTACAATGAGCAGTTCTTC.

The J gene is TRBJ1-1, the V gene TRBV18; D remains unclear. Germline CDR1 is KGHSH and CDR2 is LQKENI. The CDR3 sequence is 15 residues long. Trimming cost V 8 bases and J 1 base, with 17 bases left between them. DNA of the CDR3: TGTGCCAGCGCAAACAGCGGAGTCGGGAACACTGAAGCTTTCTTT. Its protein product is CASANSGVGNTEAFF. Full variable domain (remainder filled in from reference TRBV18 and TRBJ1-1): NAGVMQNPRHLVRRRGQEARLRCSPMKGHSHVYWYRQLPEEGLKFMVYLQKENIIDESGMPKERFSAEFPKEGPSILRIQQVVRGDSAAYFCASANSGVGNTEAFFGQGTRLTVV.

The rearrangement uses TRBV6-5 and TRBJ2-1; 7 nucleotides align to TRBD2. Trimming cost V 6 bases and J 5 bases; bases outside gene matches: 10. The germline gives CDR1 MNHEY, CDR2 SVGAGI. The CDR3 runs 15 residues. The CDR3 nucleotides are TGTGCCAGCAGCCCTAGAGGGCTAGCGGACAATGAGCAGTTCTTC. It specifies CASSPRGLADNEQFF.

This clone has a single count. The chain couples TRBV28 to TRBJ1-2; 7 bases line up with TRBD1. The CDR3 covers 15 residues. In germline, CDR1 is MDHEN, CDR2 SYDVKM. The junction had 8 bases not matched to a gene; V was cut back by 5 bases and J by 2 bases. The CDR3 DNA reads TGTGCCAGCAGTACCCAACCGGGACAGAACTATGGCTACACCTTC. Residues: CASSTQPGQNYGYTF.

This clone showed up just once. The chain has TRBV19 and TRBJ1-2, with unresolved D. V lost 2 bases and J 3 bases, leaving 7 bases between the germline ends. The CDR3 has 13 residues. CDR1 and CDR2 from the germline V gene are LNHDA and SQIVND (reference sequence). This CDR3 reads CASSISGYYGYTF. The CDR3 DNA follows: TGTGCCAGTAGTATATCGGGGTACTATGGCTACACCTTC.

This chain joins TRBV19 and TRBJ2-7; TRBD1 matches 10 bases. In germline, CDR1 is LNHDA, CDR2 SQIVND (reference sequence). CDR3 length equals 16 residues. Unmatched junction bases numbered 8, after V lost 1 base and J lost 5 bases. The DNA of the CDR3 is TGTGCCAGTAGTATAGGATCGGGACAGGGGAGGAACGAGCAGTACTTC. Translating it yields CASSIGSGQGRNEQYF.

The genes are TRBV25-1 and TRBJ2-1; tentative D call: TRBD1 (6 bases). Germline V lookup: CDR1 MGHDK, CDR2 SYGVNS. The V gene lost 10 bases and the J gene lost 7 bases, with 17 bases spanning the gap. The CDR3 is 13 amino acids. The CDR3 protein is CATTGPERNEQFF. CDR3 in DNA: TGTGCCACCACAGGGCCCGAGAGAAATGAGCAGTTCTTC.

The CDR3 DNA sequence: TGTGCCAGCAGTGTCGGGGGGCCTGGAATCAATCAGCCCCAGCATTTT. Its protein product is CASSVGGPGINQPQHF. The chain combines TRBV5-6 with TRBJ1-5, with D possibly matching TRBD1 (6 bases). The germline V and J ends were trimmed by 5 bases and 3 bases, with 18 bases remaining between them. Germline V gives CDR1 SGHDT, CDR2 YYEEEE. The CDR3 is 16 amino acids.